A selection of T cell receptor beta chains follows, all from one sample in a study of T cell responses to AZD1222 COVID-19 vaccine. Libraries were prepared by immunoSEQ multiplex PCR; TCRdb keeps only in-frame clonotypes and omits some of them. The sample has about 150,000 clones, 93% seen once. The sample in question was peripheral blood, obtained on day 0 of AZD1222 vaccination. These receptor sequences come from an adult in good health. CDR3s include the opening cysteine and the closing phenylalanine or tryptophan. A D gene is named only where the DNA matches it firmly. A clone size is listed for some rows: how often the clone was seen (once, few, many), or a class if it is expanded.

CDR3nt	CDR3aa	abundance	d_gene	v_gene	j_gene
TGCGCCAGCAGCTGGGAGGGGGACTATGGCTACACCTTC	CASSWEGDYGYTF	-	-	TRBV5-1	TRBJ1-2
TGTGCCAGCAGTCCAGGACAGGGAGGGAACACTGAAGCTTTCTTT	CASSPGQGGNTEAFF	-	TRBD1	TRBV27	TRBJ1-1
TGTGCCAGCAGTCCCGGACTAGCTTTAGATACGCAGTATTTT	CASSPGLALDTQYF	-	TRBD2	TRBV3-1/TRBV3-2	TRBJ2-3
TGTGCCAGGACCTTCCAGGGGGCGACCCCCTACGAGCAGTACTTC	CARTFQGATPYEQYF	once	TRBD1	TRBV9	TRBJ2-7
TGTGCCAGCAGTGACGGGATGCCCTTTTACAATGAGCAGTTCTTC	CASSDGMPFYNEQFF	-	-	TRBV6-1	TRBJ2-1
TGCGCCAGCAGCAGGGACAGGGAGAGCATTCAGTACTTC	CASSRDRESIQYF	-	TRBD1	TRBV5-1	TRBJ2-4
TGTGCCATCACCGACGGGACACGGGCTGGAAACACCATATATTTT	CAITDGTRAGNTIYF	-	-	TRBV10-3	TRBJ1-3
TGTGCCAGTAGCCCGAGAGACCGGGGTGCAACTAATGAAAAACTGTTTTTT	CASSPRDRGATNEKLFF	-	-	TRBV19	TRBJ1-4
TGTGCCAGTAGTATAGTCCCAGGGCCCACAGATACGCAGTATTTT	CASSIVPGPTDTQYF	-	-	TRBV19	TRBJ2-3
TGTGCCAGCAGAGGGGGAAGGGACACTGAAGCTTTCTTT	CASRGGRDTEAFF	-	-	TRBV6-5	TRBJ1-1
TGTGCCAGCAGTTTAAGGGAGACCCAGTACTTC	CASSLRETQYF	-	-	TRBV28	TRBJ2-5
TGTGCCAGCTCACCAGGACAAGAGACCCAGTACTTC	CASSPGQETQYF	-	-	TRBV18	TRBJ2-5
TGTGCCAGCAATACCCTGACGGACAATGAGCAGTTCTTC	CASNTLTDNEQFF	-	-	TRBV28	TRBJ2-1
TGTGCCAGCAAGCCACTAGCAGGAGGTTATACGCAGTATTTT	CASKPLAGGYTQYF	-	-	TRBV27	TRBJ2-3
TGTGCCAGCAGTTTAGACAGGGGGTATGGCTACACCTTC	CASSLDRGYGYTF	-	TRBD1	TRBV12-3/TRBV12-4	TRBJ1-2
TGTGCCAGCAGTTACTCTCCTATCGGCGCTAACTATGGCTACACCTTC	CASSYSPIGANYGYTF	-	-	TRBV6-5	TRBJ1-2
TGTGCCAGCAGTGTTCAACTAGCGGGAGGAACAGATACGCAGTATTTT	CASSVQLAGGTDTQYF	few	TRBD2	TRBV2	TRBJ2-3
TGTGCCAGTAGTGGGTCCCCACCGGGACTAGCGGGCCAAGAGACCCAGTACTTC	CASSGSPPGLAGQETQYF	-	TRBD2	TRBV19	TRBJ2-5
TGTGCCTGGGATTCCGGGGGTATCAATCAGCCCCAGCATTTT	CAWDSGGINQPQHF	-	-	TRBV30	TRBJ1-5
TGCGCCAGCAGCATTATCCGGGACGGAGCCTACGAGCAGTACTTC	CASSIIRDGAYEQYF	-	-	TRBV5-1	TRBJ2-7